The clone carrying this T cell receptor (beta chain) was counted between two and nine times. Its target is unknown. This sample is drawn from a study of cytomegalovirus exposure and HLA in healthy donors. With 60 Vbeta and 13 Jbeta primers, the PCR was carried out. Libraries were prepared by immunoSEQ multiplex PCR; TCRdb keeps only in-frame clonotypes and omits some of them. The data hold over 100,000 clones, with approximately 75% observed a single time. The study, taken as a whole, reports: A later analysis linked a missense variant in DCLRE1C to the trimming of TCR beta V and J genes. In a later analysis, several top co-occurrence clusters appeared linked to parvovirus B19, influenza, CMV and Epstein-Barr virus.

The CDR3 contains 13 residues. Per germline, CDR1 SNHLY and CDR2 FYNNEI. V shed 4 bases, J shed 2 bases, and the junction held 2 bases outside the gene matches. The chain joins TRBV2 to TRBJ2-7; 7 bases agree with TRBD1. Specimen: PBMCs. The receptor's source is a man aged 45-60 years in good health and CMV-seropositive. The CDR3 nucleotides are TGTGCCAGCAGTGTGGGACAGCCCTACGAGCAGTACTTC. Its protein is CASSVGQPYEQYF. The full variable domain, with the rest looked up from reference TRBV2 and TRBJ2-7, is EPEVTQTPSHQVTQMGQEVILRCVPISNHLYFYWYRQILGQKVEFLVSFYNNEISEKSEIFDDQFSVERPDGSNFTLKIRSTKLEDSAMYFCASSVGQPYEQYFGPGTRLTVT.